These T cell receptor beta chains were read from a single sample in a study of chronic HIV infection and antiretroviral therapy. TCRdb independently ran MiXCR on the 5' RACE reads; one entry per CDR3 protein. This sample has roughly 48,000 distinct CDR3 sequences; about a fifth occur once, and the top ten carry 2.8%. Input material: peripheral blood. These TCRs come from an adult who had HIV and had not received antiretroviral therapy, or was an uninfected healthy control (not recorded which). Both conserved end residues are part of each CDR3. The order of the fields is D gene, V gene, clone size, J gene, CDR3 DNA, CDR3 protein. D genes are given only for firm matches. Clone size appears in some rows only: once, few, many, or a class for an expanded clone.

d_call: NA; v_call: TRBV2; clone_size: NA; j_call: TRBJ1-1; cdr3_nt: TGTGCCAGCAGTTTCCAGGCCCTGGAAGCTTTCTTT; cdr3_aa: CASSFQALEAFF
d_call: NA; v_call: TRBV28; clone_size: few; j_call: TRBJ1-5; cdr3_nt: TGTGCCAGCAGTTTGAAAGGGAAGCCCCAGCATTTT; cdr3_aa: CASSLKGKPQHF
d_call: NA; v_call: TRBV24-1; clone_size: NA; j_call: TRBJ2-2; cdr3_nt: TGTGCCACCAGTGATTGGGTCACAGGTGGTACCGGGGAGCTGTTTTTT; cdr3_aa: CATSDWVTGGTGELFF
d_call: TRBD1; v_call: TRBV7-9; clone_size: NA; j_call: TRBJ1-2; cdr3_nt: TGTGCCAGCAGCTCTACAGGGGTGGATGGCTACACCTTC; cdr3_aa: CASSSTGVDGYTF
d_call: NA; v_call: TRBV28; clone_size: many; j_call: TRBJ2-7; cdr3_nt: TGTGCCAGCAGTCCTTCATCCGAGCAGTACTTC; cdr3_aa: CASSPSSEQYF
d_call: NA; v_call: TRBV7-6; clone_size: few; j_call: TRBJ2-2; cdr3_nt: TGTGCCAGCAGCCTCCAGGTTGGCACCGGGGAGCTGTTTTTT; cdr3_aa: CASSLQVGTGELFF
d_call: TRBD1; v_call: TRBV20-1; clone_size: many; j_call: TRBJ1-2; cdr3_nt: TGCAGTGCCCCGGACAGGGCTAACTATGGCTACACCTTC; cdr3_aa: CSAPDRANYGYTF
d_call: NA; v_call: TRBV12-3/TRBV12-4; clone_size: few; j_call: TRBJ2-7; cdr3_nt: TGTGCCAGCAGTTTAAGTGGGGCGCCTAGCTACGAGCAGTACTTC; cdr3_aa: CASSLSGAPSYEQYF
d_call: TRBD1; v_call: TRBV28; clone_size: few; j_call: TRBJ1-5; cdr3_nt: TGTGCCAGCAGTTTGAGGCAGGGGGCGTATCAGCCCCAGCATTTT; cdr3_aa: CASSLRQGAYQPQHF
d_call: NA; v_call: TRBV5-1; clone_size: NA; j_call: TRBJ2-5; cdr3_nt: TGCGCCAGCAGCTTGGAGCCAAGGAGGGCCCCAGAGACCCAGTACTTC; cdr3_aa: CASSLEPRRAPETQYF
d_call: NA; v_call: TRBV28; clone_size: few; j_call: TRBJ1-5; cdr3_nt: TGTGCCAGCACCCCCTCTGGGGGGGGACAGCCCCAGCATTTT; cdr3_aa: CASTPSGGGQPQHF
d_call: NA; v_call: TRBV7-9; clone_size: few; j_call: TRBJ2-7; cdr3_nt: TGTGCCAGCGCCGACTCTTACGAGCAGTACTTC; cdr3_aa: CASADSYEQYF
d_call: NA; v_call: TRBV29-1; clone_size: many; j_call: TRBJ1-4; cdr3_nt: TGCAGCGTTGCGCAGGATACTAATGAAAAACTGTTTTTT; cdr3_aa: CSVAQDTNEKLFF
d_call: TRBD2; v_call: TRBV11-2; clone_size: few; j_call: TRBJ2-5; cdr3_nt: TGTGCCAGCAGGGGACTAGCGGGAGCGGAGACCCAGTACTTC; cdr3_aa: CASRGLAGAETQYF
d_call: NA; v_call: TRBV29-1; clone_size: few; j_call: TRBJ1-2; cdr3_nt: TGCAGCGGGGAGGGGAACTATGGCTACACCTTC; cdr3_aa: CSGEGNYGYTF
d_call: NA; v_call: TRBV20-1; clone_size: few; j_call: TRBJ2-4; cdr3_nt: TGCAGTGCTAGGTTAGCGATTCTAGCCAAAAACATTCAGTACTTC; cdr3_aa: CSARLAILAKNIQYF
d_call: TRBD1; v_call: TRBV6-5; clone_size: NA; j_call: TRBJ2-7; cdr3_nt: TGTGCCAGCAGCCGGACAGGGTACGAGCAGTACTTC; cdr3_aa: CASSRTGYEQYF
d_call: NA; v_call: TRBV7-2; clone_size: few; j_call: TRBJ2-4; cdr3_nt: TGTGCCAGCAGCTTAGTTGCAGGGGGGAACCAAAACATTCAGTACTTC; cdr3_aa: CASSLVAGGNQNIQYF
d_call: NA; v_call: TRBV28; clone_size: NA; j_call: TRBJ2-3; cdr3_nt: TGTGCCAGCATTTCCTCCCGGGACCCAAGGGGGGATACGCAGTATTTT; cdr3_aa: CASISSRDPRGDTQYF
d_call: NA; v_call: TRBV28; clone_size: NA; j_call: TRBJ1-2; cdr3_nt: TGTGCCAGCCAATACAGGTCTAATTATGGCTACACCTTC; cdr3_aa: CASQYRSNYGYTF
d_call: NA; v_call: TRBV7-8; clone_size: NA; j_call: TRBJ1-1; cdr3_nt: TGTGCCAGCAGCTTTAGTCAGGGCCGGAACACTGAAGCTTTCTTT; cdr3_aa: CASSFSQGRNTEAFF
d_call: NA; v_call: TRBV6-5; clone_size: few; j_call: TRBJ2-1; cdr3_nt: TGTGCCAGCAGCTTCGGAGGCCGAACCTACAATGAGCAGTTCTTC; cdr3_aa: CASSFGGRTYNEQFF
d_call: NA; v_call: TRBV28; clone_size: NA; j_call: TRBJ1-6; cdr3_nt: TGTGCCAGCAGGACGAACTCCTATAATTCACCCCTCCACTTT; cdr3_aa: CASRTNSYNSPLHF
d_call: NA; v_call: TRBV27; clone_size: few; j_call: TRBJ1-2; cdr3_nt: TGTGCCAGCAGTTCTTACCTGGACGCTGTAAACTATGGCTACACCTTC; cdr3_aa: CASSSYLDAVNYGYTF
d_call: TRBD2; v_call: TRBV28; clone_size: NA; j_call: TRBJ2-3; cdr3_nt: TGTGCCTTATCCGGGACTAACACAGATACGCAGTATTTT; cdr3_aa: CALSGTNTDTQYF
d_call: TRBD2; v_call: TRBV5-6; clone_size: NA; j_call: TRBJ2-7; cdr3_nt: TGTGCCAGCAGCAATAGCGGGAGGACGACCTACGAGCAGTACTTC; cdr3_aa: CASSNSGRTTYEQYF
d_call: NA; v_call: TRBV25-1; clone_size: few; j_call: TRBJ2-1; cdr3_nt: TGTGCCAGCACCGAGGTCGGGATCAAGTTCTTC; cdr3_aa: CASTEVGIKFF